This T cell receptor beta chain was obtained from a study of T cell responses to AZD1222 COVID-19 vaccine (dated by TCRdb to about 2021). Context from the whole study: AZD1222 recipients whose second dose came at about 4 weeks and those whose second dose came at about 12 weeks were combined into one group, since spike-specific TCR depth and breadth did not differ between the two schedules. A total of 233 trial participants underwent TCR sequencing, of whom more than 200 had received two doses of AZD1222 and roughly 26 had received two doses of the MenACWY control vaccine. Trial participants were enrolled by age into 18-55, 56-69 and 70-plus year subgroups, with approximately 160, 26 and 62 TCR-sequenced participants respectively.

Trimming at the junction amounts to 0 bases on V and 2 bases on J, and the germline ends lie 8 bases apart. CDR1 and CDR2 (LGHNA, YSLEER) derive from the germline V gene. Taken from cysteine to phenylalanine, the CDR3 has 15 residues. Kept here is only the CDR3 DNA, which spans 45 bases and is read in frame from base 1. Sample time point, as interpreted from the label and publication: baseline before first vaccination. Samples from vaccinated people were obtained from the UK trials COV001 and COV002, which included a single-blind randomized controlled phase 2/3 trial of AZD1222 (ChAdOx1 nCoV-19) in healthy adults. Trial participant PBMC samples were collected at day 0 and day 28 after the second dose for TCRbeta chain sequencing. The CDR3 regions of human TCRbeta chains were subjected to immunosequencing. Per the source publication's procedure: TCRs in the repertoires were compared against a reference library of SARS-CoV-2-specific TCRs that had been generated with the MIRA antigen-specificity platform. Breadth was defined as the fraction of unique TCRs that were SARS-CoV-2-associated, and depth was defined as the fraction of total T cells that were SARS-CoV-2-associated. Using the MIRA data, every spike-specific TCR was mapped to the spike region that the TCR reacted to and assigned to either a CD4 or a CD8 class. Log10-transformed breadth and depth values were compared by one-way ANOVA with Sidak's multiple comparisons tests. TCRdb obtained this table from immuneACCESS and retained in-frame rearrangements with V and J assigned. These tables miss some clones; where compared with another copy, unresolved V genes account for less than half of the shortfall, and the remainder is unexplained. The DNA was the basis for D and trimming; V, J and clone size are from that table. The table for this sample lists 65,000 to 85,000 clones; around nine tenths of them were counted only once. The top ten constitute roughly 5.6% of the sample.

Findings and caveats that apply to the study as a whole: After two AZD1222 doses, spike-specific TCR breadth and depth were significantly higher than at day 0 and than in MenACWY recipients. Participants were mostly white British and included more females than males, and it was suggested by the authors that clonal diversity may have been underestimated. No day 14 peak-response samples were available, so repertoires were characterized only after the peak T cell response. The 56-69-year group was small, and its depth increase did not reach significance, likely because of low power. Only five to seven AZD1222 recipients were SARS-CoV-2 seropositive at baseline, limiting conclusions about previously exposed vaccinees. Reportedly, almost half of the unique spike-specific TCRs recognized epitopes lying outside the regions that are mutated in the B.1.351 and B.1.1.7 variants. Vaccine-associated CD4 TCRs spanned the whole spike protein, with dominant responses in regions 160-218 and 743-854.

Comments on this clone: Its antigen is not yet known. Base qualities are not at hand, and no much larger clone is one base apart.

The V and J genes are TRBV4-3 and TRBJ2-1; possibly the D gene is TRBD1, per 6 matching bases. This specimen was peripheral blood, taken on day 0 of AZD1222 vaccination. The receptor's source is an adult in good health. The DNA is TGCGCCAGCAGCCAAGATAACAGGGCCTACAATGAGCAGTTCTTC. This gives the protein CASSQDNRAYNEQFF.